Listed below are T cell receptor beta chains from one sample, sequenced in a study of T cell responses to AZD1222 COVID-19 vaccine. TCRdb's table, derived via immunoSEQ multiplex PCR, lists solely in-frame clones and lacks some. The sample lists about 140,000 clones, around 93% occurring once. The specimen was peripheral blood, collected on day 0 of AZD1222 vaccination. Receptors were obtained from an adult in good health. Both conserved end residues are part of each CDR3. The D gene is left open where the match is weak. Expanded clones are given a class, and other clones once, few, many or no size at all.

>TRBV6-5|-|TRBJ1-3|-|13
TGTGCCAGCCGGGACATAAACGGAAACACCATATATTTT
CASRDINGNTIYF
>TRBV28|-|TRBJ1-1|once|12
TGTGCCAGCAGACGGGGGAAATGGCAGGCTTTCTTT
CASRRGKWQAFF
>TRBV5-1|-|TRBJ1-5|-|15
TGCGCCAGCAGCGAAGGGAGCGATAGCAATCAGCCCCAGCATTTT
CASSEGSDSNQPQHF
>TRBV10-2|TRBD1|TRBJ1-6|-|14
TGCGCCAGCAACGGACAGGGTTCAAATTCACCCCTCCACTTT
CASNGQGSNSPLHF
>TRBV29-1|TRBD1|TRBJ1-2|-|13
TGCAGCGCAAGGACAGGGGCGGGCTATGGCTACACCTTC
CSARTGAGYGYTF
>TRBV7-2|-|TRBJ1-3|-|13
TGTGCCAGCAGCCTAATGGTTGGAAACACCATATATTTT
CASSLMVGNTIYF
>TRBV11-3|TRBD2|TRBJ2-5|-|15
TGTGCCAGCAGCTCTAGCGGGAGGGCCCTGGAGACCCAGTACTTC
CASSSSGRALETQYF
>TRBV7-3|TRBD2|TRBJ2-1|once|17
TGTGCCAGCAGCCCCGGGGGGGCGTCGCCCTCCTACAATGAGCAGTTCTTC
CASSPGGASPSYNEQFF
>TRBV7-4|TRBD1|TRBJ1-5|once|13
TGTGCCAGTAGGGACAGCGGCAATCAGCCCCAGCATTTT
CASRDSGNQPQHF
>TRBV4-1|-|TRBJ1-6|once|15
TGCGCCAGCAGCCATGGCCGGTTGGACAATTCACCCCTCCACTTT
CASSHGRLDNSPLHF
>TRBV19|-|TRBJ1-2|once|14
TGTGCCAGTCTACAGTTCGGGGTTAACTATGGCTACACCTTC
CASLQFGVNYGYTF
>TRBV28|TRBD1|TRBJ1-2|-|14
TGTGCCAGCAGCCAGACAGGGCGGAACTATGGCTACACCTTC
CASSQTGRNYGYTF
>TRBV9|-|TRBJ2-3|-|14
TGTGCCAGCAGCGTAGAGAGCGGTGGGAGTACGCAGTATTTT
CASSVESGGSTQYF
>TRBV10-3|-|TRBJ1-1|once|16
TGTGCCATCAGTGAGTCGCTTCTACGGCAGAACACTGAAGCTTTCTTT
CAISESLLRQNTEAFF
>TRBV28|TRBD1|TRBJ1-2|-|18
TGTGCCAGCAGTTCCACCTTCCCGGGACAGGGGGCAAGGGGTGGCTACACCTTC
CASSSTFPGQGARGGYTF
>TRBV4-1|TRBD1|TRBJ1-2|-|16
TGCGCCAGCAGCCAAGACTGGACAGGGGCCTCCTATGGCTACACCTTC
CASSQDWTGASYGYTF
>TRBV5-1|-|TRBJ2-7|-|13
TGCGCCAGCAGCCTGACCCGACCCGACAGGCAGTACTTC
CASSLTRPDRQYF
>TRBV10-1|-|TRBJ2-7|-|14
TGCGCCAGCAGTGATCCCGGACGGGTCTACGAGCAGTACTTC
CASSDPGRVYEQYF
>TRBV19|-|TRBJ1-4|-|14
TGTGCCAGTAGTGTACAGGCAACTAATGAAAAACTGTTTTTT
CASSVQATNEKLFF
>TRBV15|-|TRBJ1-1|-|14
TGTGCCACCAGCAGAGATATCGGCCGCACTGAAGCTTTCTTT
CATSRDIGRTEAFF
>TRBV2|TRBD1|TRBJ2-7|once|14
TGTGCCAGCAACGACAGGGGAGCCATCTACGAGCAGTACTTC
CASNDRGAIYEQYF
>TRBV6-5|-|TRBJ1-1|-|15
TGTGCCAGCAGTCCCCCCGGGGTAAGAGGCGCTGAAGCTTTCTTT
CASSPPGVRGAEAFF
>TRBV11-2|-|TRBJ1-2|-|15
TGTGCCAGCAGCCCATGGGGGAGGTTCGAAGAAGGCTACACCTTC
CASSPWGRFEEGYTF
>TRBV5-1|TRBD2|TRBJ2-5|-|16
TGCGCCAGCAGCTTGTCTGGCGGGGGGTACCAAGAGACCCAGTACTTC
CASSLSGGGYQETQYF
>TRBV19|-|TRBJ2-1|few|15
TGTGCCAGTAGTATTGGCGTCTCCTCCTACAATGAGCAGTTCTTC
CASSIGVSSYNEQFF
>TRBV30|-|TRBJ1-4|-|13
TGTGCCTCGGACGGGGTTACTAATGAAAAACTGTTTTTT
CASDGVTNEKLFF
>TRBV6-5|-|TRBJ1-2|-|11
TGTGCCAGCAGTTACGGTTATGGCTACACCTTC
CASSYGYGYTF
>TRBV11-3|-|TRBJ2-2|-|12
TGTGCCAGCGGACCGGGGGCCCGGGAGCTGTTTTTT
CASGPGARELFF
>TRBV14|-|TRBJ1-2|-|13
TGTGCCAGCAGCCAAGGGTACGGCACAGCCTACACCTTC
CASSQGYGTAYTF
>TRBV7-9|TRBD2|TRBJ2-3|-|18
TGTGCCAGCAGCCAAATCGGGACTAGCGGAATAAGCACAGATACGCAGTATTTT
CASSQIGTSGISTDTQYF
>TRBV5-1|-|TRBJ1-1|-|12
TGCGCCTGGGGGTCGTTGAACACTGAAGCTTTCTTT
CAWGSLNTEAFF
>TRBV9|-|TRBJ1-4|-|14
TGTGCCAGCAGCGTAGATCCAACTAATGAAAAACTGTTTTTT
CASSVDPTNEKLFF
>TRBV7-9|TRBD1|TRBJ1-1|-|15
TGTGCCAGCAGCTTCCGGGACAGATCGGGCACTGAAGCTTTCTTT
CASSFRDRSGTEAFF
>TRBV7-2|-|TRBJ1-1|-|14
TGTGCCAGCAGCCCTGGAGCGGCGAACACTGAAGCTTTCTTT
CASSPGAANTEAFF
>TRBV11-3|-|TRBJ2-7|-|11
TGTGCCAGCAGCTTAGCGTACGAGCAGTACTTC
CASSLAYEQYF
>TRBV27|-|TRBJ2-2|-|12
TGTGCCAGCAGTTTGTATACCGGGGAGCTGTTTTTT
CASSLYTGELFF
>TRBV28|-|TRBJ1-5|-|14
TGTGCCAGCAGTTCTTTCTGGAGGGGTCAGCCCCAGCATTTT
CASSSFWRGQPQHF
>TRBV5-6|-|TRBJ2-7|once|13
TGTGCCAGCAGCTTGCTAGGGCGGACCGAGCAGTACTTC
CASSLLGRTEQYF
>TRBV15|-|TRBJ1-2|-|14
TGTGCCACCAGCATGGGACTCACACTCTATGGCTACACCTTC
CATSMGLTLYGYTF
>TRBV9|TRBD2|TRBJ2-1|-|15
TGTGCCAGCAGCGTAGCCAGCGGGGGCCCCAATGAGCAGTTCTTC
CASSVASGGPNEQFF
>TRBV11-3|TRBD1|TRBJ1-1|-|14
TGTGCCAGCAGCCCCTCCCCGACAGGGGCGCCTGCTTTCTTT
CASSPSPTGAPAFF
>TRBV7-3|TRBD2|TRBJ2-3|-|13
TGTGCCAGCAGCTCCAGCGGGACCCCTACGCAGTATTTT
CASSSSGTPTQYF
>TRBV7-2|TRBD2|TRBJ2-3|-|17
TGTGCCAGCAGCTTGGCTCTAGCGGGGGGTCTCACAGATACGCAGTATTTT
CASSLALAGGLTDTQYF
>TRBV2|-|TRBJ1-1|-|13
TGTGCCAGCAGTGAAGCTTCTCAGGCTGAAGCTTTCTTT
CASSEASQAEAFF
>TRBV5-8|-|TRBJ1-1|-|16
TGTGCCAGCAGCCCGATCTTGGACCACGATAACACTGAAGCTTTCTTT
CASSPILDHDNTEAFF
>TRBV9|-|TRBJ2-7|once|14
TGTGCCAGCAGCGGACGGCTTAATCCCTACGAGCAGTACTTC
CASSGRLNPYEQYF
>TRBV12-3/TRBV12-4|-|TRBJ1-1|-|13
TGTGCCAGCAGTTTAATTACGAGCGCTGAAGCTTTCTTT
CASSLITSAEAFF
>TRBV7-9|TRBD2|TRBJ2-7|once|12
TGTGCCATCGGGGGGGCCCCCTACGAGCAGTACTTC
CAIGGAPYEQYF
>TRBV7-9|-|TRBJ2-3|-|15
TGTGCCAGCAGCGTCCTGAGGGGGAGCACAGATACGCAGTATTTT
CASSVLRGSTDTQYF
>TRBV6-2/TRBV6-3|-|TRBJ1-6|-|16
TGTGCCAGCAGTTACCGCGCGGCACCATATAATTCACCCCTCCACTTT
CASSYRAAPYNSPLHF
>TRBV27|-|TRBJ2-1|-|16
TGTGCCAGCAGCATAGGGGGGGCTCTCGCCGAACTTGAGCAGTTCTTC
CASSIGGALAELEQFF
>TRBV28|-|TRBJ1-4|once|13
TGTGCCATCCAGGGGACCCTTAATGAAAAACTGTTTTTT
CAIQGTLNEKLFF
>TRBV5-1|-|TRBJ1-1|-|14
TGCGCCAGCAGCACCTCAACGGGAAACACTGAAGCTTTCTTT
CASSTSTGNTEAFF
>TRBV12-5|-|TRBJ1-5|-|13
TGTGCTAGTGGTTTCAGGGAGGATCAGCCCCAGCATTTT
CASGFREDQPQHF
>TRBV4-2|TRBD1|TRBJ1-2|-|17
TGTGCCAGCAGCCAAGTTGGCCGAGCAGGGGGTTTCTATGGCTACACCTTC
CASSQVGRAGGFYGYTF
>TRBV5-1|TRBD2|TRBJ2-3|-|14
TGCGCCAGCAGGAGTAGCGGGAGTACAGATACGCAGTATTTT
CASRSSGSTDTQYF